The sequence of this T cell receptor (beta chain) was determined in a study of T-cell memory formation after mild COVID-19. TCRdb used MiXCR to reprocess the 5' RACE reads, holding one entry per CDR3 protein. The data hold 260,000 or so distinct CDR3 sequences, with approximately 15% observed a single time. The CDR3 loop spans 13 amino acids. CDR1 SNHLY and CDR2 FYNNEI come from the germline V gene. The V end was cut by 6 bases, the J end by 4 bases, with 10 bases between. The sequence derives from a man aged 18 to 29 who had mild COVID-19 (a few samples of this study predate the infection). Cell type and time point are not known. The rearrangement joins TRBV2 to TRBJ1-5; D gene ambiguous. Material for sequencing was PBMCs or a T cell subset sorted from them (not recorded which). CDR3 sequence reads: CASRGQPNQPQHF. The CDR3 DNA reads TGTGCCAGCAGAGGTCAGCCAAATCAGCCCCAGCATTTT. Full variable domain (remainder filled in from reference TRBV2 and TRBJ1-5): EPEVTQTPSHQVTQMGQEVILRCVPISNHLYFYWYRQILGQKVEFLVSFYNNEISEKSEIFDDQFSVERPDGSNFTLKIRSTKLEDSAMYFCASRGQPNQPQHFGDGTRLSIL.